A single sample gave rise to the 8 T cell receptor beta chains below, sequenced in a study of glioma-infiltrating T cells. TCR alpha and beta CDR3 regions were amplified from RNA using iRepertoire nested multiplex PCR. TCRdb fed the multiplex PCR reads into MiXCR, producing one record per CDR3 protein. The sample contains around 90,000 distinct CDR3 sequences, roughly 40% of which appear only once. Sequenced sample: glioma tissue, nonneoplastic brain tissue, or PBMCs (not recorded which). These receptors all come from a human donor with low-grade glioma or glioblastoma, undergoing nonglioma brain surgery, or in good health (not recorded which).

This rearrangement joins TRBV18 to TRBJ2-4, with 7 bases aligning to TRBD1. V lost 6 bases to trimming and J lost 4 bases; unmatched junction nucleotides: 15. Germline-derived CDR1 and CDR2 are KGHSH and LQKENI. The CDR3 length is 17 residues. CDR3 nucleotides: TGTGCCAGCTCTTTATCCCCCGGGACAGCCGAGAAAAACATTCAGTACTTC. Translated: CASSLSPGTAEKNIQYF.

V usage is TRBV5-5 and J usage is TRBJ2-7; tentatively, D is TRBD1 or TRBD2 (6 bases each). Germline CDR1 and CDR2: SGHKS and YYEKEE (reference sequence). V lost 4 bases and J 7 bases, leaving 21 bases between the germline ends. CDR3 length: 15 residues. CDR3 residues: CASSQVGGSYNEQYF. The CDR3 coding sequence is TGTGCCAGCAGCCAGGTGGGGGGCTCCTACAATGAGCAGTACTTC. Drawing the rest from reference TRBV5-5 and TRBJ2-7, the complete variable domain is DAGVTQSPTHLIKTRGQQVTLRCSPISGHKSVSWYQQVLGQGPQFIFQYYEKEERGRGNFPDRFSARQFPNYSSELNVNALLLGDSALYLCASSQVGGSYNEQYFGPGTRLTVT.

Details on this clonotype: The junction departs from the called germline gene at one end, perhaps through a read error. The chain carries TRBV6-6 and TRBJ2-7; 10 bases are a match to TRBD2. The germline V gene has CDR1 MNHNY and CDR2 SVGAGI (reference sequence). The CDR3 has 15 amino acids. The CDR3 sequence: CASSYSSSGGCEQYF. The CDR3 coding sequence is TGTGCCAGCAGCTACTCTTCTAGCGGGGGATGCGAGCAGTACTTC.

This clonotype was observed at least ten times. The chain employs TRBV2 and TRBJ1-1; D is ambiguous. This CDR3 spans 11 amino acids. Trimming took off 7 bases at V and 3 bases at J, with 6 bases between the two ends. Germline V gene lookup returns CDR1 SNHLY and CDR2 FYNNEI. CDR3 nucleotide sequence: TGTGCCAGCAAGGGCTACACTGAAGCTTTCTTT. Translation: CASKGYTEAFF.

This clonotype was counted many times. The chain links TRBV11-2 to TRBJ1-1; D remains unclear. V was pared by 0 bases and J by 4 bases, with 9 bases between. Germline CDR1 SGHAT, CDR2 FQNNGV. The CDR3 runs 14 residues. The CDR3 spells CASSLDTRVTEAFF. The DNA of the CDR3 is TGTGCCAGCAGCTTAGACACGAGAGTCACTGAAGCTTTCTTT.

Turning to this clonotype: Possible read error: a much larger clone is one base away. CDR3 nucleotide sequence: TGTGCCAGCAGTTTTGTGGGAGCCACCTACAATGAGCAGTCCTTC. Amino acid sequence: CASSFVGATYNEQSF. The chain couples TRBV7-2 to TRBJ2-1; possible D gene TRBD2, 5 bases. The germline V gene has CDR1 SGHTA and CDR2 FQGNSA. The CDR3 sequence is 15 residues long.

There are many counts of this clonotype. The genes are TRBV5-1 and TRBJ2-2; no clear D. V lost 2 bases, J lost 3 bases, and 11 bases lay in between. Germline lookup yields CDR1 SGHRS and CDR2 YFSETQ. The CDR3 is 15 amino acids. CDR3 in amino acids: CASSFDWGYTGELFF. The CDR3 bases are TGCGCCAGCAGCTTTGACTGGGGTTACACCGGGGAGCTGTTTTTT.

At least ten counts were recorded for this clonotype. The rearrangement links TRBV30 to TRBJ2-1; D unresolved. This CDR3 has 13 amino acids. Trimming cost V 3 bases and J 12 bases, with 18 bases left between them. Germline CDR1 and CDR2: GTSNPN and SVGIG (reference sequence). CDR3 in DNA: TGTGCCTGGAGGGAGTCGGGCTACCTCGGGCAGTTCTTC. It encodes CAWRESGYLGQFF.